These 10 T cell receptor beta chains share one sample of origin, sequenced in a study of beta chain features in type 1 diabetes. Overall study findings and caveats: Type 1 diabetes patients had moderately but significantly shorter TCRB CDR3s in all four CD4+ subsets.

Expressed TCRB transcripts got sequenced, as all isolated RNA was reverse transcribed. TCRdb's table, derived via immunoSEQ multiplex PCR, lists solely in-frame clones and lacks some. The table includes almost 350,000 clones, 7% to 10% detected once. These receptors have no identified antigens. The sequenced sample consisted of central memory CD4+ T cells from blood. These receptors originate from a young man with type 1 diabetes.

The rearrangement uses TRBV11-2 and TRBJ2-7; 8 nucleotides match TRBD1. Germline CDR1 SGHAT, CDR2 FQNNGV. The trim removed 5 bases at V and 5 bases at J, leaving 5 bases unmatched. The CDR3 sequence is 13 residues long. CDR3 sequence (DNA): TGTGCCAGCAGCCTGGCAGGGGGCAACGAGCAGTACTTC. Translating gives CASSLAGGNEQYF.

This clone was detected a few times. The chain joins TRBV28 to TRBJ2-1; 10 positions agree with TRBD1. CDR1 and CDR2 from the germline V gene are MDHEN and SYDVKM. V gave up 5 bases and J gave up 8 bases; unmatched junction bases: 18. This CDR3 is built from 18 residues. The CDR3 nucleotides read TGTGCCAGCAGTACGCAGCGGGACAGGGGATCCCTACGATATGAGCAGTTCTTC. It encodes CASSTQRDRGSLRYEQFF.

This clone came up a few times. V and J are TRBV30 and TRBJ1-4; D gene unclear. Germline CDR1 GTSNPN, CDR2 SVGIG (reference sequence). Trimming pared 1 base from V and 7 bases from J, leaving 13 bases between. The CDR3 is 14 amino acids. The CDR3 region is CAWSGTWRAEKLFF. CDR3 DNA: TGTGCCTGGAGTGGGACCTGGAGGGCTGAAAAACTGTTTTTT.

The chain is built from TRBV5-1 and TRBJ1-1, with TRBD1 identical over 7 bases. Germline V gives CDR1 SGHRS, CDR2 YFSETQ. The CDR3 totals 17 residues. The junction had 9 bases not matched to a gene; V was cut back by 1 base and J by 0 bases. This chain's CDR3 is CASSLTTSGTVNTEAFF. CDR3 DNA sequence: TGCGCCAGCAGCTTGACAACTTCCGGGACAGTGAACACTGAAGCTTTCTTT.

This chain connects TRBV28 to TRBJ2-3, with 8 bases matching TRBD2. Germline V lookup: CDR1 MDHEN, CDR2 SYDVKM. The V segment lost 6 bases and the J segment 2 bases; nucleotides outside the gene matches: 16. This CDR3 contains 18 residues. The CDR3 is CASRSPGGSGASTDTQYF. The CDR3 coding sequence is TGTGCCAGCAGAAGTCCCGGGGGTAGCGGGGCATCCACAGATACGCAGTATTTT.

The chain combines TRBV7-2 with TRBJ2-3; possible D gene TRBD2, 6 bases. The germline V gene encodes CDR1 SGHTA and CDR2 FQGNSA. The CDR3 has 16 amino acids. Trimming pared 6 bases from V and 7 bases from J, leaving 23 bases between. As DNA, the CDR3 is TGTGCCAGCAGTCTCCCGGGGACCCGGGGGATGAATACGCAGTATTTT. It yields the protein CASSLPGTRGMNTQYF. Together with reference TRBV7-2 and TRBJ2-3, the CDR3 gives the full variable domain: GAGVSQSPSNKVTEKGKDVELRCDPISGHTALYWYRQSLGQGLEFLIYFQGNSAPDKSGLPSDRFSAERTGGSVSTLTIQRTQQEDSAVYLCASSLPGTRGMNTQYFGPGTRLTVL.

There are a few counts of this clone. The chain uses TRBV10-3 and TRBJ2-7, with D perhaps matching TRBD1 or TRBD2 (7 bases each). In germline, CDR1 is ENHRY, CDR2 SYGVKD. This CDR3 contains 14 residues. V was clipped by 6 bases and J by 5 bases, with 17 bases between them. This CDR3 is CAIRIRAGGDEQYF. In nucleotides, the CDR3 is TGTGCCATCAGGATCCGGGCAGGGGGGGACGAGCAGTACTTC.

The genes are TRBV28 and TRBJ1-2; D is unresolved. V lost 6 bases and J 4 bases, leaving 9 bases between the germline ends. Germline CDR1 reads MDHEN; CDR2 reads SYDVKM. The CDR3 loop spans 12 amino acids. The chain's CDR3 is CASRFDPYGYTF. The CDR3 nucleotides are TGTGCCAGCAGATTTGATCCCTATGGCTACACCTTC.

CDR3 in amino acids: CASSLDQLNTGELFF. The CDR3 DNA is TGTGCCAGCAGCTTAGACCAGCTGAACACCGGGGAGCTGTTTTTT. The chain is built from TRBV7-9 and TRBJ2-2; no firm D call. CDR3 length: 15 residues. Trimming cost V 1 base and J 1 base, with 7 bases left between them. Germline loops: CDR1 SEHNR, CDR2 FQNEAQ (reference sequence).

The V and J genes are TRBV5-1 and TRBJ2-1, with D perhaps TRBD2 (5 bases). V was pared by 2 bases and J by 4 bases, with 13 bases between. Germline V lookup: CDR1 SGHRS, CDR2 YFSETQ. This CDR3 has 15 amino acids. CDR3 in DNA: TGCGCCAGCAGCTTTCGGGCGGACTCATACAATGAGCAGTTCTTC. Amino acid sequence: CASSFRADSYNEQFF.